One and the same sample provided the 27 T cell receptor beta chains below, sequenced in a study of blood T cells in healthy people across ages. It was with a sample-barcoded 5' primer and a J-beta primer mix that a second PCR of roughly 7 to 12 cycles was run. A single record per CDR3 protein comes from TCRdb applying MiXCR to the 5' RACE reads. The sample holds about 800,000 distinct CDR3 sequences; 58% are singletons and the top ten take around 20%. Sequencing was performed on blood. Receptors originate from a young man in good health.

This clonotype came up once. The chain combines TRBV11-1 with TRBJ2-5, with D perhaps TRBD1 (5 bases). The V gene lost 4 bases and the J gene lost 3 bases, with 15 bases spanning the gap. The germline gives CDR1 SGHAT, CDR2 FQDESV (reference sequence). The CDR3 has 15 residues. In nucleotides, the CDR3 is TGTGCCAGCAGCTCCCCCCAGGGCATTGAAGAGACCCAGTACTTC. It translates to CASSSPQGIEETQYF.

CDR3 nucleotides: TGTGCCAGCAGTCTCGCCTTGGGACAGGGGGGAACTGGGCAGTTCTTC. Its translation: CASSLALGQGGTGQFF. V usage is TRBV6-2 or TRBV6-3 and J usage is TRBJ2-1; 11 bases are a match to TRBD1. With V trimmed by 5 bases and J by 12 bases, 15 bases remained unmatched. The CDR3 runs 16 residues. Germline V lookup: CDR1 MNHEY, CDR2 SVGEGT.

The chain couples TRBV11-2 to TRBJ2-1; 9 bases map to TRBD2. In germline, CDR1 is SGHAT, CDR2 FQNNGV. V lost 1 base to trimming and J lost 0 bases; unmatched junction nucleotides: 10. This CDR3 region has 19 residues. CDR3 nucleotide sequence: TGTGCCAGCAGCTTAGTCTCTTGGGGTAGCGGGAGCTCCTACAATGAGCAGTTCTTC. Amino acids: CASSLVSWGSGSSYNEQFF.

The chain is built from TRBV10-3 and TRBJ2-4; TRBD1 might be the D (6 bases). The CDR3 length is 13 residues. Germline CDR1 is ENHRY and CDR2 is SYGVKD. Trimming stripped 5 bases from V and 15 bases from J, with 20 bases between. The CDR3 loop reads CAISQDRSHERYF. CDR3 DNA sequence: TGTGCCATCAGTCAAGACAGGTCCCACGAGCGGTACTTC.

The chain uses TRBV12-5 and TRBJ1-1; the D gene is possibly TRBD1 (5 bases). Trimming cost V 0 bases and J 8 bases, with 10 bases left between them. Germline CDR1 reads LGHNT; CDR2 reads FRNRAP. CDR3 length equals 13 residues. CDR3 sequence: CASGLVREPEAFF. In DNA form, the CDR3 reads TGTGCTAGTGGTTTGGTCAGGGAACCCGAAGCTTTCTTT.

V gene TRBV6-5 combines with J gene TRBJ2-4; TRBD1 matches 8 bases. The DNA matches TRBJ2-7 better at its end, which makes the J call doubtful. Germline V CDR1 and CDR2: MNHEY, SVGAGI. The CDR3 length is 14 residues. CDR3 bases: TGTGCCAGCAGTTACCTTCAGGGGGCCAGCGAGCAGTACTTC. It yields the protein CASSYLQGASEQYF.

V usage is TRBV10-3 and J usage is TRBJ2-5; the D is unclear. The CDR3 has 13 amino acids. Per germline, CDR1 ENHRY and CDR2 SYGVKD. Trimming cost V 3 bases and J 10 bases, with 15 bases left between them. CDR3 nucleotides: TGTGCCATCAGTGACGAATTAGTAGGGTTCCAGTACTTC. Protein sequence: CAISDELVGFQYF.

With respect to this clonotype: A read error may produce the germline difference seen at one junction end. The chain recombines TRBV11-1 with TRBJ2-1; no definite D call. From germline, CDR1 is SGHAT and CDR2 FQDESV (reference sequence). This CDR3 is 16 amino acids long. The CDR3 nucleotides are TGTGCCAGCAGCTTGGAGTTGGGCCTTCTCTACGATGAGCAGTTCTTC. Translated: CASSLELGLLYDEQFF.

The chain uses TRBV6-5 and TRBJ2-7; D is perhaps TRBD2 (6 bases). The CDR3 totals 15 residues. From germline, CDR1 is MNHEY and CDR2 SVGAGI. Trimming took 5 bases from V and 4 from J, leaving 18 bases between them. The CDR3 DNA sequence: TGTGCCAGCAGTGCGCTGTCTAGCGCGCGATACGAGCAGTACTTC. It specifies CASSALSSARYEQYF.

V gene TRBV7-2 combines with J gene TRBJ2-7, with D perhaps TRBD2 (6 bases). The CDR3 totals 13 residues. Between the trimmed V and J ends, which lost 5 bases and 6 bases, there was a span of 14 bases. Germline V gives CDR1 SGHTA, CDR2 FQGNSA. As DNA, the CDR3 is TGTGCCAGCAGCCCCTCTTACGGGGGCGAGCAGTACTTC. Encoded protein: CASSPSYGGEQYF.

The chain has TRBV11-2 and TRBJ2-3; D is possibly TRBD1 (5 bases). V dropped 6 bases and J dropped 6 bases, with 13 bases sitting between them. The CDR3 loop spans 13 amino acids. Germline V gene sequence: CDR1 SGHAT, CDR2 FQNNGV. Here the CDR3 DNA reads TGTGCCAGCAGTCCCCGTAGGGGTGATACGCAGTATTTT. Encoded protein: CASSPRRGDTQYF.

This chain links TRBV20-1 with TRBJ2-1; D uncertain. V was clipped by 5 bases and J by 10 bases, with 12 bases between them. The CDR3 sequence is 11 residues long. Germline-derived CDR1 and CDR2 are DFQATT and SNEGSKA (reference sequence). The CDR3 nucleotides read TGCAGTGCTCGAGCGTTCGGCGAGCAGTTCTTC. It codes for CSARAFGEQFF.

This clonotype was detected only once. The chain links TRBV30 to TRBJ2-1, with D unclear. The length of the CDR3 is 11 residues. Germline V gene lookup returns CDR1 GTSNPN and CDR2 SVGIG (reference sequence). V was shortened by 0 bases and J by 10 bases, with 7 bases between the two germline ends. The CDR3 DNA is TGTGCCTGGAGTGTAGGGTGGGAGCAGTTCTTC. This codes for CAWSVGWEQFF. Using reference TRBV30 and TRBJ2-1 for the parts outside the CDR3, the full variable domain is SQTIHQWPATLVQPVGSPLSLECTVEGTSNPNLYWYRQAAGRGLQLLFYSVGIGQISSEVPQNLSASRPQDRQFILSSKKLLLSDSGFYLCAWSVGWEQFFGPGTRLTVL.

The chain links TRBV7-8 to TRBJ1-1, with 7 bases that match TRBD1. The CDR3 spans 18 residues. J gave up 0 bases and V 5 bases, and 15 bases lay outside the gene matches. CDR1 SGHVS and CDR2 FQNEAQ come from the germline V gene. The CDR3 reads CASSRGGGRYVMNTEAFF. In DNA, the CDR3 is TGTGCCAGCAGCCGAGGGGGCGGACGCTACGTGATGAACACTGAAGCTTTCTTT.

This clonotype has a handful of counts. The chain has TRBV14 and TRBJ1-1; weak D call: TRBD1 (5 bases). Germline assignment: CDR1 SGHDN and CDR2 FVKESK. The CDR3 totals 13 residues. V was trimmed by 5 bases and J by 1 base, leaving 8 bases between them. The CDR3 spells CASSVGRNTEAFF. CDR3 DNA sequence: TGTGCCAGCAGCGTGGGGCGGAACACTGAAGCTTTCTTT.

This clonotype has just a few counts. The V call is TRBV20-1, the J call TRBJ1-5, with D perhaps TRBD1 (6 bases). The CDR3 has 15 residues. The V gene's germline CDR1 is DFQATT and CDR2 SNEGSKA (reference sequence). Trimming shortened V by 6 bases and J by 4 bases, and 19 bases separated the two germline ends. The DNA of the CDR3 is TGCAGTGCCGGCGGTGAGACAGGAGGGAATCAGCCCCAGCATTTT. Translating gives CSAGGETGGNQPQHF.

The chain is built from TRBV4-2 and TRBJ1-5, with unresolved D. Trimming removed 1 base from V and 7 bases from J, with 17 bases in between. This CDR3 has 16 residues. Germline values: CDR1 LGHNA, CDR2 YNFKEQ. CDR3 loop: CASSQVVVKGNQPQHF. Here the CDR3 DNA reads TGTGCCAGCAGCCAAGTGGTCGTAAAGGGTAACCAGCCCCAGCATTTT.

The table lists this clonotype with a count of one. The V and J genes are TRBV6-1 and TRBJ1-2, with D perhaps matching TRBD1 (5 bases). Germline V gene sequence: CDR1 MNHNS, CDR2 SASEGT. Trimming left V 4 bases short and J 4 bases short, with 10 bases between. The CDR3 runs to 13 residues. As DNA, the CDR3 is TGTGCCAGCAGTGTACAGGAAGGCTATGGCTACACCTTC. Residues: CASSVQEGYGYTF.

The chain employs TRBV10-3 and TRBJ2-5; D is unresolved. V lost 5 bases and J lost 1, with 11 bases in between. The germline V gene encodes CDR1 ENHRY and CDR2 SYGVKD. CDR3 length: 14 amino acids. The DNA of the CDR3 is TGTGCCATCAGTACCCCAGTAGGCCAAGAGACCCAGTACTTC. It specifies CAISTPVGQETQYF.

CDR3 coding DNA: TGTGCCAGCAGCCCCAGGCGAGGGACGGCCTACAATGAGCAGTTCTTC. Encoded protein: CASSPRRGTAYNEQFF. The V gene is TRBV7-9, the J gene TRBJ2-1; D possibly matches TRBD1 or TRBD2 (5 bases each). CDR3 length: 16 residues. Germline V gene data show CDR1 as SEHNR and CDR2 as FQNEAQ (reference sequence). V was trimmed by 5 bases and J by 2 bases, leaving 16 bases between them.

The V gene is TRBV6-1, the J gene TRBJ1-2, with D hard to call. Between the trimmed V and J ends, which lost 8 bases and 4 bases, there was a span of 11 bases. The V gene's germline CDR1 is MNHNS and CDR2 SASEGT. The CDR3 loop spans 12 amino acids. The CDR3 sequence: CASGLFGYGYTF. As DNA, the CDR3 is TGTGCCAGCGGACTTTTCGGCTATGGCTACACCTTC.

This clonotype was counted a few times. V is TRBV7-2 and J is TRBJ1-6, with no clear D. Germline CDR1 SGHTA, CDR2 FQGNSA. The V end lost 1 base, the J end lost 8 bases, and 0 bases lay between the germline ends. This CDR3 has 11 residues. CDR3 sequence: CASSLDSPLHF. The DNA for the CDR3 is TGTGCCAGCAGCTTAGATTCACCCCTCCACTTT. The whole variable domain, filled in from reference TRBV7-2 and TRBJ1-6, reads GAGVSQSPSNKVTEKGKDVELRCDPISGHTALYWYRQSLGQGLEFLIYFQGNSAPDKSGLPSDRFSAERTGGSVSTLTIQRTQQEDSAVYLCASSLDSPLHFGNGTRLTVT.

The chain combines TRBV24-1 with TRBJ2-3; D gene ambiguous. CDR1 and CDR2 from the germline V gene are KGHDR and SFDVKD. The CDR3 has 12 residues. The V and J ends lost 6 bases and 8 bases respectively, with 11 bases between them. The CDR3 loop reads CATSQSAGTQYF. As DNA, the CDR3 is TGTGCCACCAGTCAAAGTGCCGGTACGCAGTATTTT.

This clonotype occurred many times. The chain joins TRBV29-1 to TRBJ1-2, with TRBD1 matching 10 bases. Losses at the gene ends were 6 bases for V and 8 bases for J; bases not matched to a gene: 3. Germline CDR1 and CDR2: SQVTM and ANQGSEA. The CDR3 runs 11 residues. CDR3 protein: CSVGTGEGYTF. Here the CDR3 DNA reads TGCAGCGTAGGGACAGGGGAAGGCTACACCTTC.

This clonotype has just one count. CDR3 amino acids: CASSYSFVQNTEAFF. In nucleotides, the CDR3 is TGTGCCAGCAGTTACTCGTTTGTACAGAACACTGAAGCTTTCTTT. The chain combines TRBV6-5 with TRBJ1-1; D unresolved. In germline, CDR1 is MNHEY, CDR2 SVGAGI. V was clipped by 0 bases and J by 1 base, with 9 bases between them. This CDR3 comprises 15 residues.

V is TRBV12-3 or TRBV12-4 and J is TRBJ2-1, with D tentatively TRBD1 (6 bases). The length of the CDR3 is 13 residues. Trimming shortened V by 3 bases and J by 8 bases, and 11 bases separated the two germline ends. The CDR3 DNA sequence: TGTGCCAGCAGTTTCTTACAGGGCGATGAGCAGTTCTTC. Its translation is CASSFLQGDEQFF.

Details on this clonotype: One end of the junction does not line up with germline, which may come from a read error. The J gene is TRBJ2-3, the V gene TRBV15, with D possibly matching TRBD1 (5 bases). CDR1 LNHNV and CDR2 YYDKDF come from the germline V gene (reference sequence). The CDR3 runs 14 residues. The CDR3 nucleotides read TGTGCCACCAGCATCTTCGCGAAGACAGATAGGCAGTATTTT. Protein sequence: CATSIFAKTDRQYF.